This T cell receptor beta chain was captured by sequencing in a study of early T cells in non-severe SARS-CoV-2 infection. Study details: Sequencing of bulk RNA from unsorted whole blood was done, without chain pairing. Findings and caveats of the study: Matching with VDJdb favored anti-spike CD8 responses (missing private and CD4 specificities).

Concerning this clonotype: Its matching antigen is unknown.

This CDR3 has 14 amino acids. Germline values: CDR1 MGHDK, CDR2 SYGVNS. Trimming took 3 bases from V and 5 from J; bases not matched to a gene: 6. The TCR library protocol was used to attach unique molecular identifiers. These identifiers were attached to individual cDNA molecules. TCRdb used MiXCR to reprocess the 5' RACE reads, holding one entry per CDR3 protein. The sample lists 45,000 to 75,000 distinct CDR3 sequences; 10% to 15% were seen once. The genes are TRBV25-1 and TRBJ1-2; TRBD1 matches 7 bases. The TCR originated in an adult who was a healthcare worker with PCR-confirmed SARS-CoV-2 infection or an uninfected control (not recorded which). The sequencing sample was made of whole blood. The CDR3 here is CASSDTRGIYGYTF. In nucleotides, the CDR3 is TGTGCCAGCAGTGACACCAGGGGGATTTATGGCTACACCTTC.